Here is one TCR beta chain with its context. Its matching antigen is unknown. These data originate in a study of radiotherapy plus CTLA-4 blockade in lung cancer. Turning to the study itself: Around a sixth of patients responded objectively, and around 31% achieved disease control. Overall study results and limits: Reports state that early shifts in blood T cell clones, with interferon-beta, best predicted response. Following radiotherapy plus ipilimumab, tumor-derived TCR clones expanded in the blood.

CDR3 length equals 15 residues. V trimming: 4 bases; J trimming: 2 bases; junction bases outside the gene matches: 7. Germline V lookup: CDR1 LNHDA, CDR2 SQIVND (reference sequence). Some clones are missing from TCRdb's copy, which holds only in-frame ones; the method was immunoSEQ multiplex PCR. This sample yields 40,000 to 45,000 clones, of which about 77% are seen a single time; approximately 9.9% belongs to the top ten. The sequenced sample was peripheral blood, obtained from a patient treated with radiotherapy plus ipilimumab. The sequence came from a human donor with non-small cell lung cancer who had stable disease on radiotherapy plus ipilimumab. The chain links TRBV19 to TRBJ1-1; 7 nucleotides agree with TRBD1. The CDR3 nucleotides are TGTGCCAGTAGTACACCGGACAGGAAAAACACTGAAGCTTTCTTT. Translated: CASSTPDRKNTEAFF.